A single TCR beta chain is shown here with its context. These data are taken from a study of blood T cell repertoires in COVID-19. The overall study: Acute-phase and convalescent COVID-19 samples originated in the United States, Italy and Spain. PBMCs, B-cell-depleted T cells, or T cells provided the cDNA or gDNA that made up the material.

Authors' processing steps: The authors estimated nucleated cell counts from reference gene primer amplification. Clones were sequenced by immunoSEQ multiplex PCR, and TCRdb holds only the in-frame ones, with some missing. The V and J calls and the clone size are those of that table, but D and trimming were determined from the DNA. Seen here are 150,000 to 200,000 clones, approximately 87% observed once, and the top ten hold approximately 12%. J gave up 4 bases and V 2 bases, and 2 bases lay outside the gene matches. CDR3 length: 14 amino acids. Germline V gene lookup returns CDR1 SGDLS and CDR2 YYNGEE. In Seattle, patients joined the study during active infection and were tracked longitudinally.

Sequencing was performed on peripheral blood. The TCR sequence derives from a woman aged 70-85 years with COVID-19, enrolled during active disease. The rearrangement links TRBV9 to TRBJ2-2; 7 bases are shared with TRBD1. CDR3 sequence reads: CASSVGQSTGELFF. DNA for the CDR3: TGTGCCAGCAGCGTGGGACAGTCCACCGGGGAGCTGTTTTTT.